One TCR beta chain is described in this entry. This record comes from a study of blood T cell repertoires in COVID-19. Using immunoSEQ multiplex PCR, the repertoire was profiled, and TCRdb retains in-frame clones only, with some absent. This sample yields hundreds of thousands of clones, of which roughly 89% are seen a single time; roughly 1.4% belongs to the top ten. Sequencing was performed on peripheral blood. The origin of this receptor is a woman aged 30 to 39 with active or convalescent COVID-19.

CDR3 region: CAWDLGGTEAFF. For the CDR3, the DNA is TGTGCCTGGGACCTGGGGGGCACTGAAGCTTTCTTT. The chain recombines TRBV30 with TRBJ1-1, with D perhaps matching TRBD1 (5 bases). The length of the CDR3 is 12 residues. From germline, CDR1 is GTSNPN and CDR2 SVGIG (reference sequence). Trimming took 5 bases from V and 4 from J, leaving 11 bases between them.